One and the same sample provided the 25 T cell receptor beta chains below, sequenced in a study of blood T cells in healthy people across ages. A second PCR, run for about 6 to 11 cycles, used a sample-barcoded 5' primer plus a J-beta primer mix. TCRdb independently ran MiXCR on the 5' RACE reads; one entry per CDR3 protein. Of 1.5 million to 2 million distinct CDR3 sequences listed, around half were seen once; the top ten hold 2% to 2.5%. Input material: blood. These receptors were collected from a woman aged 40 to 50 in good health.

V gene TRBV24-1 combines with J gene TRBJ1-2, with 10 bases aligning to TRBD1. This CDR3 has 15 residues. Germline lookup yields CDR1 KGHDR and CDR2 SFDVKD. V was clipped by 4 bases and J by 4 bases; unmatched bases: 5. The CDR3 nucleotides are TGTGCCACCAGTGACTCCGGGACAGGGGCCTATGGCTACACCTTC. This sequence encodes CATSDSGTGAYGYTF.

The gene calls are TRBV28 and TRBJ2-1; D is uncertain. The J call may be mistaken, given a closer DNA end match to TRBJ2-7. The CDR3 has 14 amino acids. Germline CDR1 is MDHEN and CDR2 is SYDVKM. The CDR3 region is CASSLARLSYEQYF. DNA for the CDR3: TGTGCCAGCAGTTTAGCCAGGCTGTCCTACGAGCAGTACTTC.

The CDR3 region is CASRGGYRTDTQYF. The CDR3 coding sequence is TGTGCCAGCAGAGGGGGGTACCGCACAGATACGCAGTATTTT. The genes are TRBV6-1 and TRBJ2-3, with D tentatively TRBD1 or TRBD2 (6 bases each). CDR1 and CDR2 (germline): MNHNS, SASEGT. The CDR3 totals 14 residues. With 6 bases removed from V and 1 base from J, the gap between germline ends came to 11 bases.

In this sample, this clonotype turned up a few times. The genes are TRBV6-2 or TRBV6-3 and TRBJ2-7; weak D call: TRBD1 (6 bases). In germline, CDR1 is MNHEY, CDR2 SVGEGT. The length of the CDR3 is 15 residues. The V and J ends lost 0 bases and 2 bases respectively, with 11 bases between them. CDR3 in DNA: TGTGCCAGCAGTTACTCGGACAGCCCTGCCTACGAGCAGTACTTC. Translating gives CASSYSDSPAYEQYF.

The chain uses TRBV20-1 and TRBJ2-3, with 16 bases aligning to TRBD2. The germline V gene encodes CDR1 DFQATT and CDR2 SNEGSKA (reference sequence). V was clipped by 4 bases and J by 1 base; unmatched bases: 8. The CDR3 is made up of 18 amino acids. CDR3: CSAKWGLAGGRGTDTQYF. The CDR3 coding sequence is TGCAGTGCTAAGTGGGGACTAGCGGGGGGGCGGGGCACAGATACGCAGTATTTT.

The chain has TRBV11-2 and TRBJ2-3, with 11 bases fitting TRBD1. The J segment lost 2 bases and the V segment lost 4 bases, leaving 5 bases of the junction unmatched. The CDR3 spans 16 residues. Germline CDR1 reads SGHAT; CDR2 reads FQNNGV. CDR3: CASSSRGQGDTDTQYF. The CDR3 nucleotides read TGTGCCAGCAGCTCTAGGGGACAGGGGGACACAGATACGCAGTATTTT.

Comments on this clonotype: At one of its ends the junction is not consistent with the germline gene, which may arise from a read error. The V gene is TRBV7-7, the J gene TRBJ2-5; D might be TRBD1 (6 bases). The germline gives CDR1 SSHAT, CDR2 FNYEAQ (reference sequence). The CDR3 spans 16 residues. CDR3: CASSYKTGALGETQYF. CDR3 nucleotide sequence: TGTGCTAGCAGCTATAAGACAGGAGCCTTGGGAGAGACCCAGTACTTC.

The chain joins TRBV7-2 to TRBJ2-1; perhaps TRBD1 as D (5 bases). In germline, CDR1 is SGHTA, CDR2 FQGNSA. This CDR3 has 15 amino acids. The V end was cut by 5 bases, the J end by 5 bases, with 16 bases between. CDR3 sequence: CASSPRALVHNEQFF. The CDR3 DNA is TGTGCCAGCAGCCCCAGGGCCCTAGTCCACAATGAGCAGTTCTTC.

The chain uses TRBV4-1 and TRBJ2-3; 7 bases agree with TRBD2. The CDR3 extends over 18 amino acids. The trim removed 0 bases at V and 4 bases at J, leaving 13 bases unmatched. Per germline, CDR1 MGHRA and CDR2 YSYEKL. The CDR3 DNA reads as TGCGCCAGCAGCCAAGAAGGTTCGGGGGGATTTAGCGCAGATACGCAGTATTTT. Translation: CASSQEGSGGFSADTQYF.

The CDR3 sequence: CASSFSSGLNEQFF. The CDR3 region has the DNA TGTGCCAGCAGCTTCTCTAGCGGCCTAAACGAGCAGTTCTTC. V usage is TRBV5-5 and J usage is TRBJ2-1, with TRBD2 matching 7 bases. The CDR3 has 14 residues. Per the germline V gene, CDR1 is SGHKS and CDR2 is YYEKEE (reference sequence). Unmatched junction bases numbered 9, after V lost 2 bases and J lost 10 bases.

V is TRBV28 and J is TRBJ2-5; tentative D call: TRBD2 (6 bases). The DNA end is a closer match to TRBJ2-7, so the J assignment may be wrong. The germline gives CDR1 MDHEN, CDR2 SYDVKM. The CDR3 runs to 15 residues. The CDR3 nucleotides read TGTGCCAGCAGAGATCTCGGGCGGGGAGAGGACGAGCAGTACTTC. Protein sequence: CASRDLGRGEDEQYF.

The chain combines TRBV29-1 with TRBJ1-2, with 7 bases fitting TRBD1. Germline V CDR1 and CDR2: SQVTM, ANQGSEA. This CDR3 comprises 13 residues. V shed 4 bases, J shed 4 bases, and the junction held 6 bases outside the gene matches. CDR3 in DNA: TGCAGCGTTGGACAGGGTACCCTCTATGGCTACACCTTC. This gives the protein CSVGQGTLYGYTF.

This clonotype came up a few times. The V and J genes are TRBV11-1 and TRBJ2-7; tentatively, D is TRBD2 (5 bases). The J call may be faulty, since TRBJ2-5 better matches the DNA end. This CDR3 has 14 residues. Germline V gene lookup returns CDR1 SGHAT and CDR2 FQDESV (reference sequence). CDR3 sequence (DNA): TGTGCCAGCAGCTCCATACAGAGACGGGGGACCCAGTACTTC. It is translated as CASSSIQRRGTQYF.

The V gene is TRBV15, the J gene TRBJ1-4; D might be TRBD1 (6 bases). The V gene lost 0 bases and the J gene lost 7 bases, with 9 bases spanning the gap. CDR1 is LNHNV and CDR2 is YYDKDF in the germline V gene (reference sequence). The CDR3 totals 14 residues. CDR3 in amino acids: CATSRDGGAEKLFF. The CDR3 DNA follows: TGTGCCACCAGCAGAGATGGGGGGGCTGAAAAACTGTTTTTT.

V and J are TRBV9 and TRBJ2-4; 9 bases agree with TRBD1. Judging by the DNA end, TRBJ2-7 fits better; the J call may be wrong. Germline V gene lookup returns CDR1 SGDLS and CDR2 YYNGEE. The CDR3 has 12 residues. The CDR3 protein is CASSWTGDEQYF. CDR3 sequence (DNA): TGTGCCAGCAGCTGGACAGGGGACGAGCAGTACTTC.

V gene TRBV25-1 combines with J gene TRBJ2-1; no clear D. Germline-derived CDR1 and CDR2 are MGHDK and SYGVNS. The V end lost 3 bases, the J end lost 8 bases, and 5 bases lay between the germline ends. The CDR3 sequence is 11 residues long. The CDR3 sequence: CASSDKYEQFF. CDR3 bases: TGTGCCAGCAGTGACAAGTATGAGCAGTTCTTC.

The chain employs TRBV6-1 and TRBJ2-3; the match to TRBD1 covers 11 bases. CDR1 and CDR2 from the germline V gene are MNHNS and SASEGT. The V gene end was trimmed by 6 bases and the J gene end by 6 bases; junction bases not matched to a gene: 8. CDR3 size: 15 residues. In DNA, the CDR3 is TGTGCCAGCAGGACCGGGACAGGGGGATTTGATACGCAGTATTTT. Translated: CASRTGTGGFDTQYF.

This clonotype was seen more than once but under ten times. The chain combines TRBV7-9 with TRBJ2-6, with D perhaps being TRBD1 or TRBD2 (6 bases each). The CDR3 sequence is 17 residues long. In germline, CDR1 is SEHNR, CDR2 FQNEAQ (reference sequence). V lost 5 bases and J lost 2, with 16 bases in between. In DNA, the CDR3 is TGTGCCAGCAGCCCGATAGGGGGGATGCCTGGGGCCAACGTCCTGACTTTC. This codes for CASSPIGGMPGANVLTF.

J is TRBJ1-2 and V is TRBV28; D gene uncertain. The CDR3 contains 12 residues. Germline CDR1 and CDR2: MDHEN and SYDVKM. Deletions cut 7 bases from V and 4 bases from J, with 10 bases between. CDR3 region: CASTLDRYGYTF. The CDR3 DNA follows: TGTGCCAGCACCCTTGACCGCTATGGCTACACCTTC.

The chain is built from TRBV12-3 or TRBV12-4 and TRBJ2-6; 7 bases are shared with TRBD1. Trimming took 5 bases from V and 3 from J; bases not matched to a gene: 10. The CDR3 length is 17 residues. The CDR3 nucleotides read TGTGCCAGCAGTAGGGGGCAGGCACGAGTTGGGGCCAACGTCCTGACTTTC. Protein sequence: CASSRGQARVGANVLTF.

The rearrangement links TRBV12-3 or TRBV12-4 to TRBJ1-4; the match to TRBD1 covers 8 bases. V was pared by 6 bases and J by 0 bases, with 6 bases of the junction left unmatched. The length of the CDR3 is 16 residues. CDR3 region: CASSENRGATNEKLFF. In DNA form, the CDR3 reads TGTGCCAGCAGCGAGAACAGGGGGGCAACTAATGAAAAACTGTTTTTT.

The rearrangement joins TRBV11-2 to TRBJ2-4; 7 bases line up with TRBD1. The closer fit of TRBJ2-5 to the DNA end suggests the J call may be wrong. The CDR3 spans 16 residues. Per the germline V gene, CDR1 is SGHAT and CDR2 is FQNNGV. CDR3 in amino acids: CASSQARGRAEETQYF. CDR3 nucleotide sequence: TGTGCCAGCAGCCAGGCAAGGGGGCGAGCTGAAGAGACCCAGTACTTC.

The CDR3 DNA sequence: TGTGCCAGCAGTGACGGGGGAGAATACGAGCAGTACTTC. Protein sequence: CASSDGGEYEQYF. The chain links TRBV28 to TRBJ2-7, with D possibly TRBD2 on 6 matching bases. The CDR3 runs 13 residues. Germline V gene sequence: CDR1 MDHEN, CDR2 SYDVKM. Trimming took 5 bases from V and 4 from J, leaving 12 bases between them.

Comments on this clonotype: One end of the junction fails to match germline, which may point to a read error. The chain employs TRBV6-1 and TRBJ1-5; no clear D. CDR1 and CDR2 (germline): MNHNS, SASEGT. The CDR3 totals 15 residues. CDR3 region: CASSEVPSSNRPQHF. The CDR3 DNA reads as TGTGCCAGCAGTGAAGTTCCGAGTAGCAATCGGCCCCAGCATTTT.

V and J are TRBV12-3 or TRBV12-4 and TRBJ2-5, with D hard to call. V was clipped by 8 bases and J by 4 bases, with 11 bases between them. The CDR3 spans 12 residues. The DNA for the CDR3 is TGTGCCAGCCGATGGGCCAGAGAGACCCAGTACTTC. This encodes CASRWARETQYF.